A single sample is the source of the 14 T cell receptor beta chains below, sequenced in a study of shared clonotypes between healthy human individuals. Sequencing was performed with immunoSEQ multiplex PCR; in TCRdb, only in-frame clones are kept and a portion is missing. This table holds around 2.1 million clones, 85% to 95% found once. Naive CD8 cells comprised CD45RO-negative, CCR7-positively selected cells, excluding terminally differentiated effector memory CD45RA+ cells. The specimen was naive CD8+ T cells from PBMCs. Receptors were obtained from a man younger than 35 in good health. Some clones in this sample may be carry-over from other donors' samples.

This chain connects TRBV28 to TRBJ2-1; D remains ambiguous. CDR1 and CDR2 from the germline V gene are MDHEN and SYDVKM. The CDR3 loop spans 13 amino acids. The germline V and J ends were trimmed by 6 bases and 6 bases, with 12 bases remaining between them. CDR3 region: CASRIHYVNEQFF. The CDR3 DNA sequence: TGTGCCAGCAGAATCCACTACGTCAATGAGCAGTTCTTC.

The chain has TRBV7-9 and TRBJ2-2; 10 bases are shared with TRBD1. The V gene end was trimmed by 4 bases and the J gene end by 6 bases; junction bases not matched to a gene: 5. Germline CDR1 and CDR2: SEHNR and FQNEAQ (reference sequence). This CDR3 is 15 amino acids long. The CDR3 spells CASSSPGTGAGELFF. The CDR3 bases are TGTGCCAGCAGCTCCCCCGGGACAGGGGCCGGGGAGCTGTTTTTT. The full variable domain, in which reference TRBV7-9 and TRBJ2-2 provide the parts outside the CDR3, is DTGVSQNPRHKITKRGQNVTFRCDPISEHNRLYWYRQTLGQGPEFLTYFQNEAQLEKSRLLSDRFSAERPKGSFSTLEIQRTEQGDSAMYLCASSSPGTGAGELFFGEGSRLTVL.

This CDR3 reads CASSLTATGSQGGTEAFF. In DNA, the CDR3 is TGCGCCAGCAGCTTGACAGCAACAGGCTCTCAAGGTGGCACTGAAGCTTTCTTT. The J gene is TRBJ1-1, the V gene TRBV5-1; possible D gene TRBD1, 5 bases. V was cut by 1 base and J by 4 bases, with 23 bases left in between. CDR1 is SGHRS, CDR2 YFSETQ, per germline. The CDR3 spans 18 residues.

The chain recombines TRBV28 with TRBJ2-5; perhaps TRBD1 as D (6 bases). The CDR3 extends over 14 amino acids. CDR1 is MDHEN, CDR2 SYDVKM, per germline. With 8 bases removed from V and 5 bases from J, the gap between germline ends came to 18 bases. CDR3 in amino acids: CASRTDNRVETQYF. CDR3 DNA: TGTGCCAGCCGAACTGATAACAGGGTTGAGACCCAGTACTTC. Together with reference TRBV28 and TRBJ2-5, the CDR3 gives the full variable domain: DVKVTQSSRYLVKRTGEKVFLECVQDMDHENMFWYRQDPGLGLRLIYFSYDVKMKEKGDIPEGYSVSREKKERFSLILESASTNQTSMYLCASRTDNRVETQYFGPGTRLLVL.

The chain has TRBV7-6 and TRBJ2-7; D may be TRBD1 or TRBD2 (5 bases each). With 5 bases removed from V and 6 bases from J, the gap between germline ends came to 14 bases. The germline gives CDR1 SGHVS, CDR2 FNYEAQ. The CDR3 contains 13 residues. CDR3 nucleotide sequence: TGTGCCAGCAGCCAAAATCCCGGGGCCGAGCAGTACTTC. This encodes CASSQNPGAEQYF. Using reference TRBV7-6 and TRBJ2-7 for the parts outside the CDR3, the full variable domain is GAGVSQSPRYKVTKRGQDVALRCDPISGHVSLYWYRQALGQGPEFLTYFNYEAQQDKSGLPNDRFSAERPEGSISTLTIQRTEQRDSAMYRCASSQNPGAEQYFGPGTRLTVT.

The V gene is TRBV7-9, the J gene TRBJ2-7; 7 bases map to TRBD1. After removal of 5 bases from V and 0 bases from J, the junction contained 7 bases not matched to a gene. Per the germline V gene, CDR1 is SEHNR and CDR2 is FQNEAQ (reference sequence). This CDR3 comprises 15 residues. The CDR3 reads CASSAATGTSYEQYF. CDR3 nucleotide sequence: TGTGCCAGCAGCGCAGCGACAGGGACCTCCTACGAGCAGTACTTC. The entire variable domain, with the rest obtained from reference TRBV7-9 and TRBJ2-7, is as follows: DTGVSQNPRHKITKRGQNVTFRCDPISEHNRLYWYRQTLGQGPEFLTYFQNEAQLEKSRLLSDRFSAERPKGSFSTLEIQRTEQGDSAMYLCASSAATGTSYEQYFGPGTRLTVT.

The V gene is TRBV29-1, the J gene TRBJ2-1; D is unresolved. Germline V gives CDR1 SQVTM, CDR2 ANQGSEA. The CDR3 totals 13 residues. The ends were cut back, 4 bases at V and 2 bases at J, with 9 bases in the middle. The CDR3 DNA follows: TGCAGCGTTGTCCCAGGAACCTACAATGAGCAGTTCTTC. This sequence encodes CSVVPGTYNEQFF.

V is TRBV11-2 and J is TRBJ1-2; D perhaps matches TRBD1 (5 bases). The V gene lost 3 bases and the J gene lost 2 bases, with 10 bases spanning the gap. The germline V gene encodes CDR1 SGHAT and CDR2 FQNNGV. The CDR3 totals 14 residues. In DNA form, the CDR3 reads TGTGCCAGCAGCTTGCAGGGCAAAAACTATGGCTACACCTTC. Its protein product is CASSLQGKNYGYTF. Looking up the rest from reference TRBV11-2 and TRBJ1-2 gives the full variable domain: EAGVAQSPRYKIIEKRQSVAFWCNPISGHATLYWYQQILGQGPKLLIQFQNNGVVDDSQLPKDRFSAERLKGVDSTLKIQPAKLEDSAVYLCASSLQGKNYGYTFGSGTRLTVV.

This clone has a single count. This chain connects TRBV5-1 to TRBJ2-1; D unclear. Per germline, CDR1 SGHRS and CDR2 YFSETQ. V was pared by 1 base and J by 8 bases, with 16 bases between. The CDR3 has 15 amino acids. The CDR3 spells CASSLWGPARDEQFF. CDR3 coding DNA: TGCGCCAGCAGCTTGTGGGGTCCGGCACGGGATGAGCAGTTCTTC.

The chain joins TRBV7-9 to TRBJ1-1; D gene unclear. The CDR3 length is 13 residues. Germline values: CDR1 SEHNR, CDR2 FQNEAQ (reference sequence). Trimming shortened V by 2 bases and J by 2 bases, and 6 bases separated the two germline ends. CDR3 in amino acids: CASSLNDNTEAFF. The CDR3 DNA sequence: TGTGCCAGCAGCTTAAACGATAACACTGAAGCTTTCTTT.

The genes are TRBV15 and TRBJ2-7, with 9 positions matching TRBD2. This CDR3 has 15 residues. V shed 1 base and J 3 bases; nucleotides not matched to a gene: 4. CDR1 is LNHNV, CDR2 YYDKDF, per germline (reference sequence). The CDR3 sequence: CATSRGLAAYYEQYF. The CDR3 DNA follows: TGTGCCACCAGCAGAGGACTAGCGGCCTACTACGAGCAGTACTTC.

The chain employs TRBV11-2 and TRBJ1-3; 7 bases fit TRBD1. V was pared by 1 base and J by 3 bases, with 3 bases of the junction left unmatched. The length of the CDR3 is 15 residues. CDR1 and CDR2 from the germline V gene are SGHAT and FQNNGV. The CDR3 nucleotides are TGTGCCAGCAGCTTAGTAGGGACAGATGGAAACACCATATATTTT. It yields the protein CASSLVGTDGNTIYF.

CDR3: CASSPDPQRGHSEAFF. Here the CDR3 DNA reads TGCGCCAGCAGCCCTGACCCCCAGCGGGGACACAGTGAAGCTTTCTTT. The chain links TRBV4-3 to TRBJ1-1, with D possibly TRBD1 on 6 matching bases. The CDR3 covers 16 residues. From germline, CDR1 is LGHNA and CDR2 YSLEER. V shed 4 bases and J shed 7 bases, with 22 bases lying between them.

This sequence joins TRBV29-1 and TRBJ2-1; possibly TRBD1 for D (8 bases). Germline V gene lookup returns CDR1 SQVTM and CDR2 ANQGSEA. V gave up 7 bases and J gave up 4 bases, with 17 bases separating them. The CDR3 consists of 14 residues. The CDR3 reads CSGRGGQEYNEQFF. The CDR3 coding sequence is TGCAGCGGGCGCGGGGGACAGGAGTACAATGAGCAGTTCTTC.